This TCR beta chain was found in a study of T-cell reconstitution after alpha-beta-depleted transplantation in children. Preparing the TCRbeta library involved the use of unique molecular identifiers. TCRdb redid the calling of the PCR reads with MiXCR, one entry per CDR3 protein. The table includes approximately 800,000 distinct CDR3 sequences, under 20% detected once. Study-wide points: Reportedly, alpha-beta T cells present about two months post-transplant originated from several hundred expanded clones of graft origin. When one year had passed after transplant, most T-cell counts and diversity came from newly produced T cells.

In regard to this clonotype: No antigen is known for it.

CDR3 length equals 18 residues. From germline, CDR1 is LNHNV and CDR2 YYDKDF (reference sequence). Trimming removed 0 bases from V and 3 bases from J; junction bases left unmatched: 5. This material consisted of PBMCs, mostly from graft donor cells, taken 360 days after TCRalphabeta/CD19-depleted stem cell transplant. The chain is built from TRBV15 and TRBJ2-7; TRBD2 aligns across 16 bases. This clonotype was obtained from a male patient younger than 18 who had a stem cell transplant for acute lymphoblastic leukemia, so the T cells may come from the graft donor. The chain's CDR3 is CATSRDLGTSGRVYEQYF. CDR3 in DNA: TGTGCCACCAGCAGAGATCTTGGGACTAGCGGGAGGGTCTACGAGCAGTACTTC.